This TCR beta chain was recovered during a study of cytomegalovirus exposure and HLA in healthy donors. A remark on this clone: The antigen remains unidentified.

The CDR3 runs to 13 residues. Unmatched junction bases numbered 7, after V lost 5 bases and J lost 7 bases. Germline V CDR1 and CDR2: GTSNPN, SVGIG (reference sequence). Broader study findings: The records held CMV serostatus as the only immune exposure information. Later on, a genetic analysis was performed. It linked a missense variant in DCLRE1C with V- and J-gene trimming of TCR beta. Excluded were some V segments that proved indistinguishable, including TRBV6-2 and TRBV6-3.

The PCR contained 60 Vbeta and 13 Jbeta primers. Original data processing: Roughly 11 million shared chains were among tens of millions of unique TCR beta chains counted in a later analysis. TCRdb's table, derived via immunoSEQ multiplex PCR, lists solely in-frame clones and lacks some. That table gives V, J and clone size, and the DNA gave D and trimming. The table includes fewer than 250,000 clones, 60% to 80% detected once. The sequence came from a young man in good health and CMV-seronegative. The sample was PBMCs. The chain uses TRBV30 and TRBJ1-5; 8 nucleotides match TRBD1. This CDR3 is CAWSGQGGQPQHF. CDR3 DNA: TGTGCCTGGTCTGGACAGGGTGGCCAGCCCCAGCATTTT.